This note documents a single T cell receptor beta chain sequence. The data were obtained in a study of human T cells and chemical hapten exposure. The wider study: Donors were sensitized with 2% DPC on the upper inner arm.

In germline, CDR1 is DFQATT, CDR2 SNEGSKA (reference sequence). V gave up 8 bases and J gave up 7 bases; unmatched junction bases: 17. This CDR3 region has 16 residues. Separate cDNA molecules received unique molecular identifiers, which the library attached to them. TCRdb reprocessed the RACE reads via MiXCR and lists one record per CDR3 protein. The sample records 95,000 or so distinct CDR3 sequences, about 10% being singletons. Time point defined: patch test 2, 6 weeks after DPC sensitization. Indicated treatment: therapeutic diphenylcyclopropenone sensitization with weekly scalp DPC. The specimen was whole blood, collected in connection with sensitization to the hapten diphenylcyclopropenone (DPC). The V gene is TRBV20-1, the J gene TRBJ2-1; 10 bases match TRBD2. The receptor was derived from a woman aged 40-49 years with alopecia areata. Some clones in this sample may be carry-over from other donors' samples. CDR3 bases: TGCAGTTCGAAAGGGGCTAGCGGGAGAATTTGGAATGAGCAGTTCTTC. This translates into CSSKGASGRIWNEQFF.